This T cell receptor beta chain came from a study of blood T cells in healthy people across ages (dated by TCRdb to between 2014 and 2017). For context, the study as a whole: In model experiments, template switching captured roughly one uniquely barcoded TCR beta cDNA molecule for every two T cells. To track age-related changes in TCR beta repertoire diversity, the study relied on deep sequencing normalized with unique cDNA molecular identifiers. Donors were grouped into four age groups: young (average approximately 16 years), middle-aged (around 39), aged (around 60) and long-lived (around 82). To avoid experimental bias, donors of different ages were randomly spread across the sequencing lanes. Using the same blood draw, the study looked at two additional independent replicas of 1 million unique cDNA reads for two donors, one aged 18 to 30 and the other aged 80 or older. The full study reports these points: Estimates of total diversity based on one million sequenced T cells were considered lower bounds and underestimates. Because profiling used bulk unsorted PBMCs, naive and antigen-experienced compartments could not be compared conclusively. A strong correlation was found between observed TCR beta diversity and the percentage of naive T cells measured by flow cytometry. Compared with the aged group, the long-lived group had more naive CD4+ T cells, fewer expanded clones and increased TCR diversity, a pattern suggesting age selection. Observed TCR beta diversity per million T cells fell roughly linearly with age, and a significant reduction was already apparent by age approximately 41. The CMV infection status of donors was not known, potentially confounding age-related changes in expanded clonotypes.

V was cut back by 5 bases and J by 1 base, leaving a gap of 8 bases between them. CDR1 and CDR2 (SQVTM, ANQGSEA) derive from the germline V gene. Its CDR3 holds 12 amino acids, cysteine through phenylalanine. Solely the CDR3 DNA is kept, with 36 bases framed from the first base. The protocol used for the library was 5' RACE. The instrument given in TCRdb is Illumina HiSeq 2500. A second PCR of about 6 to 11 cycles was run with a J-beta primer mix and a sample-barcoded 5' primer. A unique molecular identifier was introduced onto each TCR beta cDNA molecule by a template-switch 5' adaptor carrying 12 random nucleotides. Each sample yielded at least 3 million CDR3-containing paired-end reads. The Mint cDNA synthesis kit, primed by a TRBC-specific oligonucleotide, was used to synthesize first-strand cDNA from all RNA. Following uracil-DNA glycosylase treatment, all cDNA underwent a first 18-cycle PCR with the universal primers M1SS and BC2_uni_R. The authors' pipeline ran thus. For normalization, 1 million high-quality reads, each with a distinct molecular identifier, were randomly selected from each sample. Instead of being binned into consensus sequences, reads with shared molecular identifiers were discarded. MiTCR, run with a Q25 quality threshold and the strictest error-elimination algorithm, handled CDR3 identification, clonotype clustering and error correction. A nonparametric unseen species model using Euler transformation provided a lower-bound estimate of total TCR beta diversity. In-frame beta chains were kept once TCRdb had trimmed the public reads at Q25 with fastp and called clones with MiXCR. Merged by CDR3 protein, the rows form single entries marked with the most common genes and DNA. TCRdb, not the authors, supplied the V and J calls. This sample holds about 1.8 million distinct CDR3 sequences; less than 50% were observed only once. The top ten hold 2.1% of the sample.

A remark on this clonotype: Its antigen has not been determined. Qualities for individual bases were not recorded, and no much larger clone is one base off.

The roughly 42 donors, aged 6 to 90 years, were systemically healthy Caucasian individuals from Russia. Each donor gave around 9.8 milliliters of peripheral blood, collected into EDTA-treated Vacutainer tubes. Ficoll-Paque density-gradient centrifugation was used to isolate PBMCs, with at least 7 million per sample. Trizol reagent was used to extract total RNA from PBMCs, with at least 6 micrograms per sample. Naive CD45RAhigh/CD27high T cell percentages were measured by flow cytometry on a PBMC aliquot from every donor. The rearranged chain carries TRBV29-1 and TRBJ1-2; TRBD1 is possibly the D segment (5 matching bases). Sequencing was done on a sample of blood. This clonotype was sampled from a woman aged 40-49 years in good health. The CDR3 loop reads CSVIDSNYGYTF. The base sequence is TGCAGCGTTATCGACAGTAACTATGGCTACACCTTC.